The source of this T cell receptor beta chain is a study of blood T cell repertoires in COVID-19. The overall study: Sources were T cells, B-cell-depleted T cells, or PBMCs; the material itself was cDNA or gDNA.

Seattle's enrolled individuals joined amid active infection and were then monitored longitudinally. The repertoire was sequenced with immunoSEQ multiplex PCR; TCRdb's copy has only in-frame clones and lacks some. This table has around 150,000 clones, about nine tenths appearing once. The germline gives CDR1 ENHRY, CDR2 SYGVKD. This CDR3 comprises 13 residues. The V and J ends lost 8 bases and 1 base, in that order; junction bases with no gene match: 3. The chain links TRBV10-3 to TRBJ1-1; 8 bases agree with TRBD1. Input material: peripheral blood. The receptor comes from a man aged 25 to 45 with COVID-19, enrolled during active disease. CDR3 residues: CAILGTGNTEAFF. The CDR3 bases are TGTGCCATCCTAGGGACAGGGAACACTGAAGCTTTCTTT.